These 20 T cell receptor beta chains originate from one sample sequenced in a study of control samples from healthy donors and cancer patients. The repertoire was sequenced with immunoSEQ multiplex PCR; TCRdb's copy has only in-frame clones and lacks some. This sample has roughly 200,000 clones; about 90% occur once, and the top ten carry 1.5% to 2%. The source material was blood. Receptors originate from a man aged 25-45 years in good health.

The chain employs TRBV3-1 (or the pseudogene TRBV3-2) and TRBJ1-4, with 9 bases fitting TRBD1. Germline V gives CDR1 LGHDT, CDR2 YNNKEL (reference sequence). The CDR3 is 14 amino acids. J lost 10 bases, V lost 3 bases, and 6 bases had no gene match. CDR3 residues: CASSQGQGDGKLFF. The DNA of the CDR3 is TGTGCCAGCAGCCAGGGACAGGGTGACGGAAAACTGTTTTTT.

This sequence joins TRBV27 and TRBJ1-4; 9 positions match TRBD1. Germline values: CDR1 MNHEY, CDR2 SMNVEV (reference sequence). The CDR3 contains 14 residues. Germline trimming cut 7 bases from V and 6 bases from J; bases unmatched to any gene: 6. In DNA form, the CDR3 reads TGTGCCAGCACCAGGACAGGGGTATATGAAAAACTGTTTTTT. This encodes CASTRTGVYEKLFF.

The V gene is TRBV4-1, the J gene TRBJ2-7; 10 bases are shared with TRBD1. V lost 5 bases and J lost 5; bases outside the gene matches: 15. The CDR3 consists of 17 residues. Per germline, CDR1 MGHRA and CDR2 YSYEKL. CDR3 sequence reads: CASSAQDSGQGFNEQYF. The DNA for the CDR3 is TGCGCCAGCAGCGCACAAGATTCGGGACAGGGGTTCAACGAGCAGTACTTC.

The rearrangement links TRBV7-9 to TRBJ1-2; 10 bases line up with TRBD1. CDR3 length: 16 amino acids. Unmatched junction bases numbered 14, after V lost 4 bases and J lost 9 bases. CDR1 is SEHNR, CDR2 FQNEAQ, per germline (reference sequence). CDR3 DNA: TGTGCCAGCAGCTCGAGGTCGGGACAGGGGTTTTCAAGCTACACCTTC. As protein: CASSSRSGQGFSSYTF.

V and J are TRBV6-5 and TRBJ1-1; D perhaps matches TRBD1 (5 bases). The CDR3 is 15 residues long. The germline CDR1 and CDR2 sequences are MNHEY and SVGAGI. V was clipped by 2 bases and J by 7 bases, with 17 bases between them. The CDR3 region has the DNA TGTGCCAGCAGTTACGTGGGGGGTATGCGAGGTGAAGCTTTCTTT. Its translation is CASSYVGGMRGEAFF.

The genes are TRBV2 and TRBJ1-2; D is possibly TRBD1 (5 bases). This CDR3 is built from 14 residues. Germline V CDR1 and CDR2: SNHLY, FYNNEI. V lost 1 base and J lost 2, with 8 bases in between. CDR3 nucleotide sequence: TGTGCCAGCAGTGAAGTTTGGACAAACTATGGCTACACCTTC. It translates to CASSEVWTNYGYTF.

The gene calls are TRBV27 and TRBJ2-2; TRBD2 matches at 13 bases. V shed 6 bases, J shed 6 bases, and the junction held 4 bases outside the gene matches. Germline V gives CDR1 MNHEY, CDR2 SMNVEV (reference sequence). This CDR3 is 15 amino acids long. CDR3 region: CASSGLAGVAGELFF. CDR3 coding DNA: TGTGCCAGCAGCGGACTAGCGGGGGTAGCCGGGGAGCTGTTTTTT.

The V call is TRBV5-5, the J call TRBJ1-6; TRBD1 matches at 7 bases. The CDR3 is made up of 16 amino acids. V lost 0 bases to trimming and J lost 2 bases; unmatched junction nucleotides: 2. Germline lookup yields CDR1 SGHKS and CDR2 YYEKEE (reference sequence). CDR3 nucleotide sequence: TGTGCCAGCAGCTTGGTGCAGGGGGCCTATAATTCACCCCTCCACTTT. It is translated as CASSLVQGAYNSPLHF. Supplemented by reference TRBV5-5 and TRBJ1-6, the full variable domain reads DAGVTQSPTHLIKTRGQQVTLRCSPISGHKSVSWYQQVLGQGPQFIFQYYEKEERGRGNFPDRFSARQFPNYSSELNVNALLLGDSALYLCASSLVQGAYNSPLHFGNGTRLTVT.

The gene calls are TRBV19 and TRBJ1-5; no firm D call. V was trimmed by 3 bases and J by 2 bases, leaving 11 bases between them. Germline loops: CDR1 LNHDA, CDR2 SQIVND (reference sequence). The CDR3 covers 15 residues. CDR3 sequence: CASSILGDGNQPQHF. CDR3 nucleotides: TGTGCCAGTAGTATTCTGGGAGATGGCAATCAGCCCCAGCATTTT.

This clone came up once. The CDR3 loop is CASSQFGGATYEQYF. DNA of the CDR3: TGCGCCAGCAGCCAATTCGGGGGGGCAACCTACGAGCAGTACTTC. The chain recombines TRBV4-1 with TRBJ2-7, with 8 bases that match TRBD2. The CDR3 length is 15 residues. Losses at the gene ends were 2 bases for V and 2 bases for J; bases not matched to a gene: 5. Germline V gives CDR1 MGHRA, CDR2 YSYEKL.

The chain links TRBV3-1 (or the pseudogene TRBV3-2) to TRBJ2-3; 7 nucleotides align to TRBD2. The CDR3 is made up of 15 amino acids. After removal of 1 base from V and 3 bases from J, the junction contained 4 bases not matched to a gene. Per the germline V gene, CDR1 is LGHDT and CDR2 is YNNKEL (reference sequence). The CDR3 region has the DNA TGTGCCAGCAGCCAAGGACTAGCCAATACAGATACGCAGTATTTT. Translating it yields CASSQGLANTDTQYF.

CDR3 bases: TGTGCCACCAGTCCGGGGAGCATTGGCAATCAGCCCCAGCATTTT. This codes for CATSPGSIGNQPQHF. The rearrangement uses TRBV15 and TRBJ1-5; D is undetermined. Trimming removed 6 bases from V and 2 bases from J, with 14 bases in between. Germline lookup yields CDR1 LNHNV and CDR2 YYDKDF (reference sequence). CDR3 length: 15 residues.

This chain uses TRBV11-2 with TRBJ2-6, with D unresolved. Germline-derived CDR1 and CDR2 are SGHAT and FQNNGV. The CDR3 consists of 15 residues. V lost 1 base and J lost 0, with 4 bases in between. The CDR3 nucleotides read TGTGCCAGCAGCTTAGGTCCCTCTGGGGCCAACGTCCTGACTTTC. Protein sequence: CASSLGPSGANVLTF.

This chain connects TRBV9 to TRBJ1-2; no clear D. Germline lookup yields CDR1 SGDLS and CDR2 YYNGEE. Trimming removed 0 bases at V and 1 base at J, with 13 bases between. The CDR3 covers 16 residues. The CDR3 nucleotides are TGTGCCAGCAGCGTAGGTAGCGGGTCTTATAACTATGGCTACACCTTC. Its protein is CASSVGSGSYNYGYTF.

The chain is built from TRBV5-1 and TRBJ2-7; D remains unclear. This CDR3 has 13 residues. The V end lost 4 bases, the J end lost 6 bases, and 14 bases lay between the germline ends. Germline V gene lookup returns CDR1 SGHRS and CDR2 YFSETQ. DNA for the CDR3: TGCGCCAGCAGCAGTGAGCGTACGGGCGAGCAGTACTTC. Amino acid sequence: CASSSERTGEQYF.

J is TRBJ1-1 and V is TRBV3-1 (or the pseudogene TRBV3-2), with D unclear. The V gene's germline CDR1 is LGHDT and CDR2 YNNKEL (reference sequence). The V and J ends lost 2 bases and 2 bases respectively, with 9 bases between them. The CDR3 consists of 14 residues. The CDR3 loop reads CASSQPPLNTEAFF. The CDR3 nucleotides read TGTGCCAGCAGCCAACCCCCACTTAACACTGAAGCTTTCTTT.

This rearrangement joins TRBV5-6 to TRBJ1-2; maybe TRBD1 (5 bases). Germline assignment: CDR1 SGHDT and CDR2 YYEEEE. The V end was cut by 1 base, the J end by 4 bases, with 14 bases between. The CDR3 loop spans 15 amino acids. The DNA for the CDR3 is TGTGCCAGCAGCTTGAGGTGGGGGATCTCCTATGGCTACACCTTC. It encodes CASSLRWGISYGYTF.

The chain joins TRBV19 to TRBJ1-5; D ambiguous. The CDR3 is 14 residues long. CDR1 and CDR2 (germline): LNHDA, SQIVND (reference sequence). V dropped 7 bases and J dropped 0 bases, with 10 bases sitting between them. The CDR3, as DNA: TGTGCCAGTACCCCCGTGTATAGCAATCAGCCCCAGCATTTT. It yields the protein CASTPVYSNQPQHF.

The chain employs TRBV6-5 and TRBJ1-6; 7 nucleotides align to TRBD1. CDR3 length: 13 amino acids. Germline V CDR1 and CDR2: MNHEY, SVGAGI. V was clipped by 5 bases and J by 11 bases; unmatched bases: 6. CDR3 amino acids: CASSNRQGPPLHF. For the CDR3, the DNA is TGTGCCAGCAGTAACCGACAGGGACCACCCCTCCACTTT.

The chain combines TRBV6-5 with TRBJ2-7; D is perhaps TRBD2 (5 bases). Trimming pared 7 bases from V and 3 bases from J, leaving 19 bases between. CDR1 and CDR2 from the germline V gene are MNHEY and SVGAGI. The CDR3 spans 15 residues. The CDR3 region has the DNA TGTGCCAGCATTTTTTGGGAGTTGGGCAGCTACGAGCAGTACTTC. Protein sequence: CASIFWELGSYEQYF.